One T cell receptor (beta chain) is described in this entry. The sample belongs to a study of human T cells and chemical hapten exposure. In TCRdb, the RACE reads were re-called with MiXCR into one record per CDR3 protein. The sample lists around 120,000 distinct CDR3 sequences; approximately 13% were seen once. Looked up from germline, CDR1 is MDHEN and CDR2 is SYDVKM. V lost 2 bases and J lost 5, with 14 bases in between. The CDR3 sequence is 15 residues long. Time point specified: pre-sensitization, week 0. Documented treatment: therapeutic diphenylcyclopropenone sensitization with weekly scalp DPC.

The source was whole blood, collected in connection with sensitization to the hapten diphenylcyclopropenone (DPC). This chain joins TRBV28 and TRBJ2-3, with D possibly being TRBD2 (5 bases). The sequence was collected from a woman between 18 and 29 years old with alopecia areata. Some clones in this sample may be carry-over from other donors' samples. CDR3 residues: CASSLTHGVGDTQYF. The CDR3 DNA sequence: TGTGCCAGCAGTTTAACCCACGGGGTCGGAGATACGCAGTATTTT.